The rows below give T cell receptor beta chains drawn from one sample of a study of naive and memory T cell subsets. TCRdb independently ran MiXCR on the 5' RACE reads; one entry per CDR3 protein. The data contain approximately 22,000 distinct CDR3 sequences, around 3.9% of them seen just once; the ten biggest clones take up 6.5% to 8%. These TCRs come from a male donor in good health. Both conserved end residues are part of each CDR3. D genes are given only for firm matches. Clone size, where shown, is once, few, many, or a class for clones that have expanded.

J: TRBJ2-7; size: many; D: -; V: TRBV4-1; CDR3: CASSRTTGFNEQYF; DNA: TGCGCCAGCAGCCGTACTACAGGGTTCAACGAGCAGTACTTC
J: TRBJ1-1; size: many; D: TRBD1; V: TRBV27; CDR3: CASSFRTGNTEAFF; DNA: TGTGCCAGCAGTTTCCGGACAGGGAACACTGAAGCTTTCTTT
J: TRBJ1-1; size: medium-sized; D: -; V: TRBV29-1; CDR3: CSVETLSGTEAFF; DNA: TGCAGCGTCGAAACATTGAGCGGCACTGAAGCTTTCTTT
J: TRBJ2-7; size: many; D: TRBD2; V: TRBV4-2; CDR3: CASSYLAGGSEQYF; DNA: TGTGCCAGCAGCTATCTAGCGGGAGGTTCCGAGCAGTACTTC
J: TRBJ1-6; size: many; D: TRBD1; V: TRBV12-3/TRBV12-4; CDR3: CASSLAGTGSSPLHF; DNA: TGTGCCAGCAGTCTCGCCGGGACAGGGAGTTCACCCCTCCACTTT
J: TRBJ2-1; size: -; D: TRBD2; V: TRBV3-1; CDR3: CASSTPSGGSYNEQFF; DNA: TGTGCCAGCAGCACCCCTAGCGGGGGCTCCTACAATGAGCAGTTCTTC
J: TRBJ1-5; size: many; D: TRBD1; V: TRBV27; CDR3: CASSRGGQTSNQPQHF; DNA: TGTGCCAGCAGCAGGGGGGGACAGACTAGCAATCAGCCCCAGCATTTT
J: TRBJ1-1; size: many; D: -; V: TRBV9; CDR3: CASSFRDLNTEAFF; DNA: TGTGCCAGCAGCTTCCGGGACCTAAACACTGAAGCTTTCTTT
J: TRBJ1-1; size: few; D: TRBD1; V: TRBV7-3; CDR3: CASSLTGYLGVDTEAFF; DNA: TGTGCCAGCAGCCTGACAGGGTATTTGGGGGTGGACACTGAAGCTTTCTTT
J: TRBJ1-1; size: many; D: -; V: TRBV6-6; CDR3: CASTANGGVIEAFF; DNA: TGTGCCAGCACCGCGAATGGGGGGGTGATCGAAGCTTTCTTT
J: TRBJ2-5; size: many; D: -; V: TRBV29-1; CDR3: CSVGGWETQYF; DNA: TGCAGCGTTGGGGGTTGGGAGACCCAGTACTTC
J: TRBJ1-1; size: many; D: -; V: TRBV28; CDR3: CASSFRGWGTEAFF; DNA: TGTGCCAGCAGTTTTCGGGGTTGGGGGACTGAAGCTTTCTTT
J: TRBJ1-1; size: many; D: TRBD1; V: TRBV7-2; CDR3: CASSINRGLGTEAFF; DNA: TGTGCCAGCAGCATAAACAGGGGGCTGGGCACTGAAGCTTTCTTT
J: TRBJ2-7; size: many; D: TRBD1; V: TRBV29-1; CDR3: CSVEGTDYYEQYF; DNA: TGCAGCGTTGAGGGGACAGATTACTACGAGCAGTACTTC
J: TRBJ2-7; size: many; D: TRBD2; V: TRBV6-5; CDR3: CASSGTSSYEQYF; DNA: TGTGCCAGCTCAGGGACTAGTTCCTACGAGCAGTACTTC
J: TRBJ2-3; size: many; D: TRBD2; V: TRBV28; CDR3: CASSTRLAGISSTDTQYF; DNA: TGTGCCAGCAGTACCAGACTAGCGGGAATCTCTAGCACAGATACGCAGTATTTT
J: TRBJ2-3; size: many; D: TRBD1; V: TRBV12-5; CDR3: CASGWGQGGTDTQYF; DNA: TGTGCTAGTGGTTGGGGACAGGGGGGCACAGATACGCAGTATTTT
J: TRBJ2-2; size: many; D: TRBD2; V: TRBV30; CDR3: CAWSVLLAGSTWELFF; DNA: TGTGCCTGGAGTGTACTACTAGCGGGATCCACCTGGGAGCTGTTTTTT
J: TRBJ2-7; size: many; D: -; V: TRBV30; CDR3: CAWSPGGGLFF; DNA: TGTGCCTGGAGTCCCGGAGGGGGGCTCTTCTTC
J: TRBJ2-3; size: many; D: -; V: TRBV9; CDR3: CASSVGVASTDTQYF; DNA: TGTGCCAGCAGCGTAGGGGTAGCGAGCACAGATACGCAGTATTTT
J: TRBJ2-4; size: many; D: -; V: TRBV20-1; CDR3: CSARDYGAWNIQYF; DNA: TGCAGTGCTAGAGATTATGGGGCTTGGAACATTCAGTACTTC
J: TRBJ2-7; size: many; D: TRBD1; V: TRBV29-1; CDR3: CSVDVGGDYEQYF; DNA: TGCAGCGTTGATGTAGGGGGCGACTACGAGCAGTACTTC
J: TRBJ1-5; size: -; D: -; V: TRBV12-3/TRBV12-4; CDR3: CASSPGTFSNQPQHF; DNA: TGTGCCAGCAGCCCCGGGACATTTAGCAATCAGCCCCAGCATTTT
J: TRBJ2-7; size: many; D: -; V: TRBV18; CDR3: CASSPGDIYEQYF; DNA: TGTGCCAGCTCACCGGGGGACATCTACGAGCAGTACTTC
J: TRBJ2-3; size: many; D: -; V: TRBV6-5; CDR3: CASSEKQGRTDTQYF; DNA: TGTGCCAGCAGTGAAAAACAGGGCCGCACAGATACGCAGTATTTT
J: TRBJ2-3; size: many; D: -; V: TRBV6-6; CDR3: CASSPIAATDTQYF; DNA: TGTGCCAGCAGCCCCATAGCGGCCACAGATACGCAGTATTTT
J: TRBJ2-5; size: many; D: TRBD2; V: TRBV28; CDR3: CASSLGLAGGQETQYF; DNA: TGTGCCAGCAGTTTAGGTCTAGCGGGAGGCCAAGAGACCCAGTACTTC
J: TRBJ1-5; size: many; D: TRBD1; V: TRBV5-8; CDR3: CASSWEGDRSNQPQHF; DNA: TGTGCCAGCAGCTGGGAGGGGGACAGGAGCAATCAGCCCCAGCATTTT
J: TRBJ2-1; size: many; D: TRBD2; V: TRBV6-5; CDR3: CASSYLPSLAGDGNEQFF; DNA: TGTGCCAGCAGTTACCTACCCTCCCTTGCGGGGGACGGCAATGAGCAGTTCTTC
J: TRBJ2-1; size: many; D: TRBD2; V: TRBV7-3; CDR3: CASSSSGSFNEQFF; DNA: TGTGCCAGCAGCTCTAGCGGGAGTTTCAATGAGCAGTTCTTC
J: TRBJ2-2; size: many; D: TRBD1; V: TRBV6-6; CDR3: CASITTGAGTGELFF; DNA: TGTGCCAGCATCACGACAGGGGCGGGGACCGGGGAGCTGTTTTTT
J: TRBJ2-1; size: many; D: TRBD2; V: TRBV12-3/TRBV12-4; CDR3: CASRPSGPYNEQFF; DNA: TGTGCCAGCAGGCCTAGCGGGCCCTACAATGAGCAGTTCTTC
J: TRBJ1-1; size: many; D: -; V: TRBV25-1; CDR3: CASTKGTHTEAFF; DNA: TGTGCCAGCACCAAAGGGACCCACACTGAAGCTTTCTTT
J: TRBJ2-7; size: many; D: -; V: TRBV11-2; CDR3: CASSPWFLSGVEQYF; DNA: TGTGCCAGCAGCCCCTGGTTTCTATCCGGGGTTGAGCAGTACTTC
J: TRBJ2-1; size: many; D: -; V: TRBV29-1; CDR3: CSVEVPKAGRSSYNEQFF; DNA: TGCAGCGTTGAAGTCCCCAAGGCGGGTCGCAGCTCCTACAATGAGCAGTTCTTC
J: TRBJ1-4; size: many; D: -; V: TRBV25-1; CDR3: CASSDYNEKLFF; DNA: TGTGCCAGCAGTGACTACAATGAAAAACTGTTTTTT
J: TRBJ2-7; size: few; D: -; V: TRBV6-2/TRBV6-3; CDR3: CATSTRRGSYEQYF; DNA: TGTGCCACCAGTACTCGAAGGGGGAGCTACGAGCAGTACTTC
J: TRBJ1-6; size: many; D: TRBD1; V: TRBV6-2/TRBV6-3; CDR3: CASSAPGQGGYNSPLHF; DNA: TGTGCCAGCAGTGCGCCGGGACAGGGGGGATATAATTCACCCCTCCACTTT
J: TRBJ2-3; size: many; D: -; V: TRBV29-1; CDR3: CSVGRTSTDTQYF; DNA: TGCAGCGTTGGGCGGACCAGCACAGATACGCAGTATTTT
J: TRBJ2-6; size: -; D: TRBD1; V: TRBV7-6; CDR3: CASSLGVGTGFSGANVLTF; DNA: TGTGCCAGCAGCTTAGGTGTCGGGACAGGTTTCTCTGGGGCCAACGTCCTGACTTTC
J: TRBJ2-5; size: many; D: -; V: TRBV5-4; CDR3: CASSSIMETQYF; DNA: TGTGCCAGCAGCTCTATCATGGAGACCCAGTACTTC
J: TRBJ2-5; size: many; D: TRBD2; V: TRBV6-2/TRBV6-3; CDR3: CASSQSGGALETQYF; DNA: TGTGCCAGCAGCCAGAGCGGGGGGGCCTTGGAGACCCAGTACTTC
J: TRBJ1-1; size: many; D: -; V: TRBV14; CDR3: CASSHYVRGLETEAFF; DNA: TGTGCCAGCAGCCACTACGTCCGGGGTCTAGAGACTGAAGCTTTCTTT
J: TRBJ2-3; size: many; D: -; V: TRBV12-2; CDR3: CASREDPRERTDTQYF; DNA: TGTGCAAGTCGCGAGGACCCAAGGGAGAGGACAGATACGCAGTATTTT
J: TRBJ2-3; size: -; D: TRBD2; V: TRBV7-2; CDR3: CASSLVGAGGPGTQYF; DNA: TGTGCCAGCAGCTTAGTGGGAGCGGGAGGGCCGGGTACGCAGTATTTT
J: TRBJ2-7; size: many; D: TRBD2; V: TRBV5-1; CDR3: CASSLASAGGYEQYF; DNA: TGCGCCAGCAGCTTGGCCTCGGCGGGAGGCTACGAGCAGTACTTC
J: TRBJ2-1; size: many; D: -; V: TRBV12-5; CDR3: CATALEHEQFF; DNA: TGTGCTACTGCCCTGGAGCATGAGCAGTTCTTC
J: TRBJ2-1; size: many; D: TRBD2; V: TRBV4-1; CDR3: CASSQIMRAGSSYNEQFF; DNA: TGCGCCAGCAGCCAAATAATGAGAGCGGGAAGCTCCTACAATGAGCAGTTCTTC
J: TRBJ2-1; size: many; D: TRBD2; V: TRBV12-3/TRBV12-4; CDR3: CASSPRWTSPSSYNEQFF; DNA: TGTGCCAGCAGTCCACGCTGGACTAGCCCAAGCTCCTACAATGAGCAGTTCTTC
J: TRBJ2-3; size: many; D: TRBD1; V: TRBV5-1; CDR3: CATSTGGQDTDTQYF; DNA: TGCGCCACCTCCACCGGGGGACAGGACACAGATACGCAGTATTTT
J: TRBJ2-7; size: many; D: -; V: TRBV5-1; CDR3: CASSFGAASSYEQYF; DNA: TGCGCCAGCAGCTTCGGGGCCGCGAGCTCCTACGAGCAGTACTTC
J: TRBJ2-5; size: many; D: TRBD2; V: TRBV6-2/TRBV6-3; CDR3: CASSYSSSGGPYQETQYF; DNA: TGTGCCAGCAGTTACTCGAGTAGCGGGGGCCCGTACCAAGAGACCCAGTACTTC
J: TRBJ2-3; size: many; D: -; V: TRBV19; CDR3: CASSIGGGTDTQYF; DNA: TGTGCCAGTAGTATCGGTGGGGGCACAGATACGCAGTATTTT
J: TRBJ2-1; size: many; D: TRBD2; V: TRBV11-2; CDR3: CASSLVTSGGRSYNEQFF; DNA: TGTGCCAGCAGCTTAGTTACTAGCGGGGGTCGCTCCTACAATGAGCAGTTCTTC
J: TRBJ2-7; size: many; D: TRBD2; V: TRBV6-6; CDR3: CASRQVTSGDLYEQYF; DNA: TGTGCCAGCAGACAAGTCACTAGCGGGGACCTCTACGAGCAGTACTTC
J: TRBJ2-5; size: many; D: -; V: TRBV25-1; CDR3: CASSVWETQYF; DNA: TGTGCCAGCAGTGTATGGGAGACCCAGTACTTC
J: TRBJ1-4; size: many; D: -; V: TRBV29-1; CDR3: CSVVGAGTNEKLFF; DNA: TGCAGCGTTGTGGGAGCGGGAACTAATGAAAAACTGTTTTTT
J: TRBJ2-1; size: many; D: -; V: TRBV20-1; CDR3: CSASGPEGYSYNEQFF; DNA: TGCAGTGCTAGTGGGCCGGAGGGCTACTCCTACAATGAGCAGTTCTTC
J: TRBJ2-7; size: many; D: TRBD1; V: TRBV7-2; CDR3: CASSSQGGPYEQYF; DNA: TGTGCCAGCAGCTCACAGGGGGGCCCCTACGAGCAGTACTTC
J: TRBJ2-1; size: -; D: -; V: TRBV28; CDR3: CASRRFDEQFF; DNA: TGTGCCAGCAGACGATTCGATGAGCAGTTCTTC